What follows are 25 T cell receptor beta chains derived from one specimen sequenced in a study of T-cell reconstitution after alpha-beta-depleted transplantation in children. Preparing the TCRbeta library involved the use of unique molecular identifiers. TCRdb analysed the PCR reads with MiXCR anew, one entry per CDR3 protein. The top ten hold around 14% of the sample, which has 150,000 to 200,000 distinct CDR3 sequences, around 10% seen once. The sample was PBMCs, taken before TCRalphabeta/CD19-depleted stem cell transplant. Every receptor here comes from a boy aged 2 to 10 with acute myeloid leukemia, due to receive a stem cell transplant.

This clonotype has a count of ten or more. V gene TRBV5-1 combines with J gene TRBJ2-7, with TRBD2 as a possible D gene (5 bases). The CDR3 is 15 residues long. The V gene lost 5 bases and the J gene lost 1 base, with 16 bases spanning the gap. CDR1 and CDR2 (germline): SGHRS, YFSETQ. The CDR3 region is CASSSVSVGSYEQYF. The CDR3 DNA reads TGCGCCAGCAGTAGCGTCAGTGTTGGGTCCTACGAGCAGTACTTC. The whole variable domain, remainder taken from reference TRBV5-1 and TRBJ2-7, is KAGVTQTPRYLIKTRGQQVTLSCSPISGHRSVSWYQQTPGQGLQFLFEYFSETQRNKGNFPGRFSGRQFSNSRSEMNVSTLELGDSALYLCASSSVSVGSYEQYFGPGTRLTVT.

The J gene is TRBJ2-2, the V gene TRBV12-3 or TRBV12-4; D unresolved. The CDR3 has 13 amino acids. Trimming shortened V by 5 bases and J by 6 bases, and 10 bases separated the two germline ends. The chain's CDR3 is CASSLSQAGELFF. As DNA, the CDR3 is TGTGCCAGCAGTCTAAGCCAGGCCGGGGAGCTGTTTTTT.

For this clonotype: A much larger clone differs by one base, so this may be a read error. For the CDR3, the DNA is TGTGCCAGCAGTTTGGGGGGGGAACTTCGGGTCAATGAGCAGTTCTTC. Protein product: CASSLGGELRVNEQFF. The chain employs TRBV12-3 or TRBV12-4 and TRBJ2-1; 7 bases agree with TRBD2. CDR3 length: 16 amino acids. V lost 3 bases and J lost 6; bases outside the gene matches: 11.

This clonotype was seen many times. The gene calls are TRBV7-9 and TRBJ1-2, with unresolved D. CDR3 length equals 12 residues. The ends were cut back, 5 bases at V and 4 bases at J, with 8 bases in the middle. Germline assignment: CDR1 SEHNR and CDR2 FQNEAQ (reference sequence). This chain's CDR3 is CASSQSGYGYTF. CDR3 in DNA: TGTGCCAGCAGCCAGAGCGGCTATGGCTACACCTTC.

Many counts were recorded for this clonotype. DNA of the CDR3: TGTGCCAGCAGCCGTGGGACAGCCGGCTTTGAGCAGTTCTTC. This codes for CASSRGTAGFEQFF. The chain uses TRBV5-8 and TRBJ2-1, with TRBD1 matching over 7 bases. This CDR3 has 14 amino acids. Trimming took 4 bases from V and 9 from J; bases not matched to a gene: 10. Germline-derived CDR1 and CDR2 are SGHTS and YDEGEE.

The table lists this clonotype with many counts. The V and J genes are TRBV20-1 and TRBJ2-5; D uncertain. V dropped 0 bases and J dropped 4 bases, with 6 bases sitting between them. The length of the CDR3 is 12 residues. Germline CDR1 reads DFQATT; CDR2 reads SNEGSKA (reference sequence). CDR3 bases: TGCAGTGCTAGAGATCCGGCAGAGACCCAGTACTTC. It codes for CSARDPAETQYF.

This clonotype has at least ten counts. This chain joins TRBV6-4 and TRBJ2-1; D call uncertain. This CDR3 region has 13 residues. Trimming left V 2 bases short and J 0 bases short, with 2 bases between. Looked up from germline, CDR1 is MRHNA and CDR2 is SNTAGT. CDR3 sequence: CASSDSSYNEQFF. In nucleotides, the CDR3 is TGTGCCAGCAGTGACAGCTCCTACAATGAGCAGTTCTTC.

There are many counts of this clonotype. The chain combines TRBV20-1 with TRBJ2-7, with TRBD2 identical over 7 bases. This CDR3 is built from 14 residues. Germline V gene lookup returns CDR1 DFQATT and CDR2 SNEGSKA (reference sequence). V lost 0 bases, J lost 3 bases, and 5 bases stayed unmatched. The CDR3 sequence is CSARDRGSRYEQYF. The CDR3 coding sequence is TGCAGTGCTAGAGATCGCGGGAGCCGCTACGAGCAGTACTTC.

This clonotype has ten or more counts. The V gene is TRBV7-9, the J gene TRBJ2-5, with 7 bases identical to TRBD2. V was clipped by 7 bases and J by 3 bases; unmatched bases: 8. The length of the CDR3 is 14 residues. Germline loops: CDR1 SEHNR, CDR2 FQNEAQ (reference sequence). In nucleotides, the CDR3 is TGTGCCAGCATTAGCGGGTACCGAAAAGAGACCCAGTACTTC. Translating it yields CASISGYRKETQYF.

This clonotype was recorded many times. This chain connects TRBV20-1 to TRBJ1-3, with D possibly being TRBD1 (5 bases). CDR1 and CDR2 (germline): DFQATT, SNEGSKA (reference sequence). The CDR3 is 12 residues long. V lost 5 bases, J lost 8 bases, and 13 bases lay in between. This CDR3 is CSAPGAGDTIYF. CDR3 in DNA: TGCAGTGCTCCCGGGGCCGGGGACACCATATATTTT.

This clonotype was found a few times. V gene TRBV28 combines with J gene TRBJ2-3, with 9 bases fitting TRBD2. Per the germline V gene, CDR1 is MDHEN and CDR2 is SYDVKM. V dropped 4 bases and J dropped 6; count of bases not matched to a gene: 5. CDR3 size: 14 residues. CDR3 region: CASSSAGTSDTQYF. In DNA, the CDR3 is TGTGCCAGCAGTTCAGCCGGGACTAGCGATACGCAGTATTTT.

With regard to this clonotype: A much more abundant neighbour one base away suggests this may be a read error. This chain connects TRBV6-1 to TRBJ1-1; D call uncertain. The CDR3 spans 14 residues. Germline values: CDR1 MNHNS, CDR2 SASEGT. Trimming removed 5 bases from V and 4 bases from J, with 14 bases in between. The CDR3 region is CASSHVTVITEAFF. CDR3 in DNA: TGTGCCAGCAGTCATGTGACGGTGATCACTGAAGCTTTCTTT.

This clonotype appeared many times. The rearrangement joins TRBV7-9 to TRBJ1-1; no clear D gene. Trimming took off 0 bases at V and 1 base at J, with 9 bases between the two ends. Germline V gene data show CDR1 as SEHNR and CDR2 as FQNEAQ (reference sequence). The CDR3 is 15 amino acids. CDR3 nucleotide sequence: TGTGCCAGCAGCTTAGCTCCGGAAGGGAACACTGAAGCTTTCTTT. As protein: CASSLAPEGNTEAFF.

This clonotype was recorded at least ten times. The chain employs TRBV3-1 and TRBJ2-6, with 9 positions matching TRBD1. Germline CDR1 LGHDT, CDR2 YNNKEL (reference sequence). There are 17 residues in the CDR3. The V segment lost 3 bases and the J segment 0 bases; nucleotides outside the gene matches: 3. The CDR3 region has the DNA TGTGCCAGCAGCCATTTGACAGGGGGCTCTGGGGCCAACGTCCTGACTTTC. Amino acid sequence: CASSHLTGGSGANVLTF. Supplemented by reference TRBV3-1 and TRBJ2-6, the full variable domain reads DTAVSQTPKYLVTQMGNDKSIKCEQNLGHDTMYWYKQDSKKFLKIMFSYNNKELIINETVPNRFSPKSPDKAHLNLHINSLELGDSAVYFCASSHLTGGSGANVLTFGAGSRLTVL.

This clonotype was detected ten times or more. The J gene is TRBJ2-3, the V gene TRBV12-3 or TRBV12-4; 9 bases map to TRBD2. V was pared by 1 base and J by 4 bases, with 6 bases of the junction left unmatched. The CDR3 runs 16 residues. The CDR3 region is CASSLESAGGADTQYF. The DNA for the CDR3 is TGTGCCAGCAGTTTAGAATCAGCGGGAGGCGCAGATACGCAGTATTTT.

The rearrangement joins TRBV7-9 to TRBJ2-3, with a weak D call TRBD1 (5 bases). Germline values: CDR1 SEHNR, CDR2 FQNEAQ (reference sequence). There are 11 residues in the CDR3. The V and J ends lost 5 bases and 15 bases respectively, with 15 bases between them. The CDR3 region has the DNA TGTGCCAGCAGCCCGTGGCAGGACACCTATTTT. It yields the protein CASSPWQDTYF.

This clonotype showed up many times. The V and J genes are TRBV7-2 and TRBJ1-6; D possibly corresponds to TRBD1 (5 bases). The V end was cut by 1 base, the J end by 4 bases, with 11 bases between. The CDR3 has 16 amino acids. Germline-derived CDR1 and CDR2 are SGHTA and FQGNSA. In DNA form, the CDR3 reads TGTGCCAGCAGCTTAGTGGGGGGACTATATAATTCACCCCTCCACTTT. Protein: CASSLVGGLYNSPLHF.

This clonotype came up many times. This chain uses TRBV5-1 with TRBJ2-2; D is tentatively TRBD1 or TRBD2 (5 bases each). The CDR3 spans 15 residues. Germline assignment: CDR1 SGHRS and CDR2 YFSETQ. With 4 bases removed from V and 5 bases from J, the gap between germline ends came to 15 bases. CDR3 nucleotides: TGCGCCAGCAGCGACCAAGGTTGGGGGACCGGGGAGCTGTTTTTT. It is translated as CASSDQGWGTGELFF.

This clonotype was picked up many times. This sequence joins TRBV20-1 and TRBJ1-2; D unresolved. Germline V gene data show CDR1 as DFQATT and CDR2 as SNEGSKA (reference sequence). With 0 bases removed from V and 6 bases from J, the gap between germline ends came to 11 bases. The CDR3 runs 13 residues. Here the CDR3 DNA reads TGCAGTGCTAGAGATCTGATAGGCGATGGCTACACCTTC. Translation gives CSARDLIGDGYTF.

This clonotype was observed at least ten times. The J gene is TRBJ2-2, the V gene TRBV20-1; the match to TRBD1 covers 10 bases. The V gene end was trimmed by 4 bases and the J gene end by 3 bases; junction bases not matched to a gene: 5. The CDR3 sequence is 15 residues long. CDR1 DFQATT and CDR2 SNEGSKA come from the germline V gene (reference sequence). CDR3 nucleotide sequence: TGCAGTGCTAACCGGGACAGGGGAGACACCGGGGAGCTGTTTTTT. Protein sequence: CSANRDRGDTGELFF.

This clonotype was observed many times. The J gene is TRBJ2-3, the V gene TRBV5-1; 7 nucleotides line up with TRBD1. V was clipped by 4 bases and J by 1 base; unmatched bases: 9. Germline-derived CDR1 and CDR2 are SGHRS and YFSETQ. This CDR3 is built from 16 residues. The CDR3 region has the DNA TGCGCCAGCAGCCTAGATTACAGGGGAGGCACAGATACGCAGTATTTT. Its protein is CASSLDYRGGTDTQYF. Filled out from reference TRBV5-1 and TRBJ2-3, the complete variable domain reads KAGVTQTPRYLIKTRGQQVTLSCSPISGHRSVSWYQQTPGQGLQFLFEYFSETQRNKGNFPGRFSGRQFSNSRSEMNVSTLELGDSALYLCASSLDYRGGTDTQYFGPGTRLTVL.

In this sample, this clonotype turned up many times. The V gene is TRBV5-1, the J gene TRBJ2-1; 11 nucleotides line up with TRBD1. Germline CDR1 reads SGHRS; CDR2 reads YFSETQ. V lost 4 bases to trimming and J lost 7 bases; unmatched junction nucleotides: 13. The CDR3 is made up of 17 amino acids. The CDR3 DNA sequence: TGCGCCAGCAGCCCCTACTTAGGGACAGGGGGGCTGAATGAGCAGTTCTTC. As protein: CASSPYLGTGGLNEQFF. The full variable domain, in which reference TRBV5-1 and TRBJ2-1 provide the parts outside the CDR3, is KAGVTQTPRYLIKTRGQQVTLSCSPISGHRSVSWYQQTPGQGLQFLFEYFSETQRNKGNFPGRFSGRQFSNSRSEMNVSTLELGDSALYLCASSPYLGTGGLNEQFFGPGTRLTVL.

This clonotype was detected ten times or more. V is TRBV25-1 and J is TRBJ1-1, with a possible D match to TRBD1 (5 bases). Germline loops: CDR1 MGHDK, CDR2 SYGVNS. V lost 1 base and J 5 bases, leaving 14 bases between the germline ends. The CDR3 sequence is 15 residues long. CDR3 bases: TGTGCCAGCAGTGAATCGGCAGGGATGGGAACTGAAGCTTTCTTT. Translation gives CASSESAGMGTEAFF.

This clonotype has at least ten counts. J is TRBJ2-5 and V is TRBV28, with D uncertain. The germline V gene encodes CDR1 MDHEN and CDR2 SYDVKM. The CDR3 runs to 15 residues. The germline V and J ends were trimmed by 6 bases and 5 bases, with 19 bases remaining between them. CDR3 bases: TGTGCCAGCAGGAAAGGACGGCGAGATCGGGAGACCCAGTACTTC. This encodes CASRKGRRDRETQYF.

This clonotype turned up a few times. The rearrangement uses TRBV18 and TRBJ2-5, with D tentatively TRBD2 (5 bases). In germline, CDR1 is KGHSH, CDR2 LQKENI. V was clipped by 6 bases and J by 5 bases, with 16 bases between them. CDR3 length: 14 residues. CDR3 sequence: CASSLGLQGETQYF. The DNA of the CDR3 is TGTGCCAGCTCCCTTGGACTCCAAGGGGAGACCCAGTACTTC.